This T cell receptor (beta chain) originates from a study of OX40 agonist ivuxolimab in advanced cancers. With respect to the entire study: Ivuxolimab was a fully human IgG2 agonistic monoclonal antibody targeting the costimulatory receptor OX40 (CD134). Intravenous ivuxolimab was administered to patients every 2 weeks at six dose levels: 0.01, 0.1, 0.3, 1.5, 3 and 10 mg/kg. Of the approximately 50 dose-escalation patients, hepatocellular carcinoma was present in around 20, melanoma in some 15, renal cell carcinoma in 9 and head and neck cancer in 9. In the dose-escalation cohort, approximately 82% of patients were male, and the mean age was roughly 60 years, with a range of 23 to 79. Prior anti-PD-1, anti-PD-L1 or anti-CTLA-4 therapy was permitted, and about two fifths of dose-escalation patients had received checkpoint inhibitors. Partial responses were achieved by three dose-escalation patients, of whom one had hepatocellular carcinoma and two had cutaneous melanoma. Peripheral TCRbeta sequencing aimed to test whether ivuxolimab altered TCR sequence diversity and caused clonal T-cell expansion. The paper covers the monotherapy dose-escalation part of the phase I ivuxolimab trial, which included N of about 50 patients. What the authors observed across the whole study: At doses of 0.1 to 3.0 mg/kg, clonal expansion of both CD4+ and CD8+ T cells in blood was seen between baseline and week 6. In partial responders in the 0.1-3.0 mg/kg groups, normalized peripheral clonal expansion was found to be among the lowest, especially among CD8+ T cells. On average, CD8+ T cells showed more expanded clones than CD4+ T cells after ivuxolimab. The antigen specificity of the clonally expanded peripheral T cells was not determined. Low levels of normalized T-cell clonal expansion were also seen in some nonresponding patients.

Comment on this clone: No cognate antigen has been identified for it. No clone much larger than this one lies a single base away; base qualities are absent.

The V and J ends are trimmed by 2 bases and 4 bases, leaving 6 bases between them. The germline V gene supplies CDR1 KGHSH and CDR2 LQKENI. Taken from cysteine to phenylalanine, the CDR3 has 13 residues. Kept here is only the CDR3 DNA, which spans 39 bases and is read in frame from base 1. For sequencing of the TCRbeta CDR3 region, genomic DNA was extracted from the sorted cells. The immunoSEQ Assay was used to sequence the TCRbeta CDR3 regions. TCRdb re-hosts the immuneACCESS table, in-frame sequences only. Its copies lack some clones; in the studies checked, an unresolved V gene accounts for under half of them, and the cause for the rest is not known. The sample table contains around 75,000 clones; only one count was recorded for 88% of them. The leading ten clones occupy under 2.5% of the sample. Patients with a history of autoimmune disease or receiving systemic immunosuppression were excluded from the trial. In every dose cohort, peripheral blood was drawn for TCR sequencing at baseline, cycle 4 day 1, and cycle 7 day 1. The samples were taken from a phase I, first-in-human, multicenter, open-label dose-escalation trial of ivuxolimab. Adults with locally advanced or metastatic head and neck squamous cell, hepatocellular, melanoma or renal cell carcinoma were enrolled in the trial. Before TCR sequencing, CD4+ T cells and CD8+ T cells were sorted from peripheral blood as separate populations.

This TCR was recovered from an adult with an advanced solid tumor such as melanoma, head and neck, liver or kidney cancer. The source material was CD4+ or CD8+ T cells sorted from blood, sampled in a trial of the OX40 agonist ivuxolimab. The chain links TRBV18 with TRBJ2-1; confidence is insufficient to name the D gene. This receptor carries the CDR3 CASSPAGYNEQFF. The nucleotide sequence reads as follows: TGTGCCAGCTCACCAGCCGGATACAATGAGCAGTTCTTC.